Below are 8 T cell receptor beta chains sequenced from a single sample in a study of blood T cell repertoires in COVID-19. TCRdb's table, derived via immunoSEQ multiplex PCR, lists solely in-frame clones and lacks some. The sample holds 70,000 or so clones; 85% to 90% are singletons and the top ten take about 4.2%. The specimen was peripheral blood. The receptors come from a man aged 65 to 85 with active COVID-19.

The CDR3 loop reads CAISPGTKPNEQFF. The CDR3 DNA reads TGTGCCATCAGCCCCGGGACTAAACCCAATGAGCAGTTCTTC. The gene calls are TRBV10-3 and TRBJ2-1; 7 nucleotides line up with TRBD2. The J segment lost 6 bases and the V segment lost 6 bases, leaving 8 bases of the junction unmatched. Germline-derived CDR1 and CDR2 are ENHRY and SYGVKD. The CDR3 is made up of 14 amino acids.

This clone showed up just once. The chain recombines TRBV12-5 with TRBJ2-1, with 7 positions matching TRBD2. The CDR3 runs 14 residues. Trimming cost V 1 base and J 6 bases; bases outside gene matches: 3. Per the germline V gene, CDR1 is LGHNT and CDR2 is FRNRAP. CDR3 sequence: CASGLGTSVNEQFF. DNA of the CDR3: TGTGCTAGTGGTTTGGGGACTAGTGTCAATGAGCAGTTCTTC.

The rearrangement links TRBV4-3 to TRBJ2-1; 7 bases fit TRBD2. Trimming removed 4 bases from V and 8 bases from J; junction bases left unmatched: 11. This CDR3 is built from 15 residues. Germline loops: CDR1 LGHNA, CDR2 YSLEER. The CDR3 DNA reads TGCGCCAGCAGCCGAGGACTAGGCCCCCTCGATGAGCAGTTCTTC. Translated, it gives CASSRGLGPLDEQFF.

This clone occurred once. This chain links TRBV5-1 with TRBJ2-7, with TRBD1 matching 7 bases. V was clipped by 4 bases and J by 3 bases; unmatched bases: 10. The CDR3 has 15 amino acids. The germline V gene has CDR1 SGHRS and CDR2 YFSETQ. CDR3 amino acids: CASSPWGQIVYEQYF. The CDR3 DNA is TGCGCCAGCAGCCCATGGGGACAGATTGTCTACGAGCAGTACTTC.

The CDR3 sequence: CASGGGTLQETQYF. The CDR3 region has the DNA TGCGCCAGCGGGGGGGGAACACTTCAAGAGACCCAGTACTTC. V is TRBV5-1 and J is TRBJ2-5; 7 bases agree with TRBD2. The germline V gene has CDR1 SGHRS and CDR2 YFSETQ. Trimming at V came to 7 bases and at J to 2 bases, leaving 8 bases not matched to a gene. This CDR3 is 14 amino acids long.

The chain uses TRBV27 and TRBJ2-7, with 7 bases aligning to TRBD1. The germline V gene has CDR1 MNHEY and CDR2 SMNVEV (reference sequence). The CDR3 consists of 16 residues. With V trimmed by 3 bases and J by 0 bases, 8 bases remained unmatched. The CDR3, as DNA: TGTGCCAGCAGTTTGGGCGCCGGGACAGCCTCCTACGAGCAGTACTTC. It specifies CASSLGAGTASYEQYF.

The gene calls are TRBV6-5 and TRBJ2-5; no clear D. V shed 2 bases and J shed 9 bases, with 13 bases lying between them. CDR1 and CDR2 (germline): MNHEY, SVGAGI. The CDR3 has 13 amino acids. The CDR3 nucleotides are TGTGCCAGCAGTTACCCGGGTTCGCCGGCCCAGTACTTC. Protein sequence: CASSYPGSPAQYF.

The J gene is TRBJ1-1, the V gene TRBV24-1; D is perhaps TRBD1 (5 bases). The germline V and J ends were trimmed by 4 bases and 6 bases, with 17 bases remaining between them. CDR1 is KGHDR and CDR2 is SFDVKD in the germline V gene. The length of the CDR3 is 15 residues. The CDR3 DNA sequence: TGTGCCACCAGTGACCCCGGACGGGGGTCGGCTGAAGCTTTCTTT. Translated, it gives CATSDPGRGSAEAFF.